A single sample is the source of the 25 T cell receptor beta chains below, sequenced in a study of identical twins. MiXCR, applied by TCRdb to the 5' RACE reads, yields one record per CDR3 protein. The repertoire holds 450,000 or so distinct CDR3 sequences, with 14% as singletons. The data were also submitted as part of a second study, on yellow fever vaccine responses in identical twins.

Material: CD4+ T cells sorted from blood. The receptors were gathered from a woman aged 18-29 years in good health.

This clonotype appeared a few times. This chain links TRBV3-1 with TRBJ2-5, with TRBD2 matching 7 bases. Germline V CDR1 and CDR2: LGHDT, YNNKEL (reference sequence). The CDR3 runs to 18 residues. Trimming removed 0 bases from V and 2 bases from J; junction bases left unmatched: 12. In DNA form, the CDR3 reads TGTGCCAGCAGCCAAGATTTAGGGACTACCTACCGACAAGAGACCCAGTACTTC. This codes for CASSQDLGTTYRQETQYF.

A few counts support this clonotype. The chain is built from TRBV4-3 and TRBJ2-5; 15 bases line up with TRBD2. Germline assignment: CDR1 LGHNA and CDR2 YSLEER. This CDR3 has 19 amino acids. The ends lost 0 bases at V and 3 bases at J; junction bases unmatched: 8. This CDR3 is CASSQDLGLAGGTKETQYF. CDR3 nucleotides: TGCGCCAGCAGCCAAGATCTCGGACTAGCGGGAGGGACGAAAGAGACCCAGTACTTC.

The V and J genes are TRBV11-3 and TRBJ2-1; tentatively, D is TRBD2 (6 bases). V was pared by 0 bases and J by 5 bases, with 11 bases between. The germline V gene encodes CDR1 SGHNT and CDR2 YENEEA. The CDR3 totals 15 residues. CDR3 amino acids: CASSLDRDFNNEQFF. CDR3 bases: TGTGCCAGCAGCTTAGACCGGGACTTCAACAATGAGCAGTTCTTC.

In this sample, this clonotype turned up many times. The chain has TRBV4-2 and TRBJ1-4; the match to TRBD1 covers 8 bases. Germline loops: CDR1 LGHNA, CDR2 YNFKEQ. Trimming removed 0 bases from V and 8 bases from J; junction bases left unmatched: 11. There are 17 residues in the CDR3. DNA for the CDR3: TGTGCCAGCAGCCAAGAGGCAGGGGGCGACCCCGGAGAAAAACTGTTTTTT. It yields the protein CASSQEAGGDPGEKLFF.

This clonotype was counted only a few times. The CDR3 reads CSASLSGRLDTQYF. DNA of the CDR3: TGCAGTGCTAGTCTTAGCGGGAGATTAGATACGCAGTATTTT. This chain connects TRBV20-1 to TRBJ2-3, with TRBD2 matching 9 bases. CDR1 and CDR2 from the germline V gene are DFQATT and SNEGSKA (reference sequence). With 3 bases clipped from V and 5 bases from J, the junction kept 6 bases outside the gene matches. This CDR3 is 14 amino acids long.

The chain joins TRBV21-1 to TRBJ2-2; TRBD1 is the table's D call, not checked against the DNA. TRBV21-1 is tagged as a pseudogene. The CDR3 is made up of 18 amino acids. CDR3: CASSKGRDRGANTGELFF. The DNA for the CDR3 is TGTGCCAGCAGCAAAGGCCGGGACAGGGGCGCGAACACCGGGGAGCTGTTTTTT.

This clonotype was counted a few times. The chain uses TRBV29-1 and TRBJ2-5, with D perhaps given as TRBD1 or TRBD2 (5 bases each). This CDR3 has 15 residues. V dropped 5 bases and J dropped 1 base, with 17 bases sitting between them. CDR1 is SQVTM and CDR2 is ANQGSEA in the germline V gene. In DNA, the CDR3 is TGCAGCGTTACAGGAGGAGGCTTGGGCCAAGAGACCCAGTACTTC. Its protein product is CSVTGGGLGQETQYF.

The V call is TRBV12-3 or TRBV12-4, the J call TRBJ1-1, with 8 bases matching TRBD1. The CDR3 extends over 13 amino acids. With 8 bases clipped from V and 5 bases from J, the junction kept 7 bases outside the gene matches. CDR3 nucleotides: TGTGCCAGCCGAACAGGGGGAGGAACTGAAGCTTTCTTT. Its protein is CASRTGGGTEAFF.

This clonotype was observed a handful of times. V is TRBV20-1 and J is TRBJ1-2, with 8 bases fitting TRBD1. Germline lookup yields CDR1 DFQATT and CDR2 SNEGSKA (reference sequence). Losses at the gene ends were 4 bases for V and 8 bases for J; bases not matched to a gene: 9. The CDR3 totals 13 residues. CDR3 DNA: TGCAGTGCTACGCCGCAGGGGGCGCGGGGCTACACCTTC. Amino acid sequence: CSATPQGARGYTF.

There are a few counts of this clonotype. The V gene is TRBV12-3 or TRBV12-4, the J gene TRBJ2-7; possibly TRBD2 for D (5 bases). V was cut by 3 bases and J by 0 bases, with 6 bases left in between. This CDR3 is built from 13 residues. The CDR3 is CASSLLASYEQYF. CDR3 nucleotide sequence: TGTGCCAGCAGTTTGCTAGCCTCCTACGAGCAGTACTTC.

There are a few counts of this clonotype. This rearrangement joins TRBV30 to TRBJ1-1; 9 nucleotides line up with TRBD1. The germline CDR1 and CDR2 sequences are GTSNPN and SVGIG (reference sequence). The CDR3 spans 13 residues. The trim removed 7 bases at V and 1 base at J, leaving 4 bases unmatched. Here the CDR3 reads CALGQGPNTEAFF. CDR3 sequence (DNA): TGTGCCTTGGGACAGGGCCCGAACACTGAAGCTTTCTTT.

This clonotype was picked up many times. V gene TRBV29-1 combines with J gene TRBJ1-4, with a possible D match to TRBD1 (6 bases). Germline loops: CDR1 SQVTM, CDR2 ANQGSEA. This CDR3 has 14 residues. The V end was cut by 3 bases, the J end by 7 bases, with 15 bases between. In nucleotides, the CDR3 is TGCAGCGTTGATCGGCAGGGGAGTAGTGAAAAACTGTTTTTT. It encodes CSVDRQGSSEKLFF.

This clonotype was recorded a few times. The CDR3 loop is CASSPGGSEQFF. The CDR3 DNA reads as TGTGCCAGCAGCCCCGGCGGGTCTGAGCAGTTCTTC. This rearrangement joins TRBV9 to TRBJ2-1; D perhaps matches TRBD2 (5 bases). The germline V gene has CDR1 SGDLS and CDR2 YYNGEE. Trimming stripped 4 bases from V and 9 bases from J, with 11 bases between. The CDR3 contains 12 residues.

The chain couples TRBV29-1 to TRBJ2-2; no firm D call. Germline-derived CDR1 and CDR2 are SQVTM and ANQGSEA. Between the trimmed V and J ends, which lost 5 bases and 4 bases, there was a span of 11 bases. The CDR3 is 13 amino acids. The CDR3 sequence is CSVKRGGTGELFF. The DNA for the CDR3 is TGCAGCGTTAAGCGTGGTGGCACCGGGGAGCTGTTTTTT.

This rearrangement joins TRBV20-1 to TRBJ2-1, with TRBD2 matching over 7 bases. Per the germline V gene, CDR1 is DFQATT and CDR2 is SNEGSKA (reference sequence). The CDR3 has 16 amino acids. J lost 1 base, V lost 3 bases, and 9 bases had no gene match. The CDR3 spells CSASYTLAESYNEQFF. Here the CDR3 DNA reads TGCAGTGCTAGCTACACTCTAGCGGAATCCTACAATGAGCAGTTCTTC.

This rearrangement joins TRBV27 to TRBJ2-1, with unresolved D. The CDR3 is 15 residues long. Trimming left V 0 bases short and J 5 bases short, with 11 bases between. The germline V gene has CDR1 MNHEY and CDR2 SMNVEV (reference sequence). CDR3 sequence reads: CASSLSGWPDNEQFF. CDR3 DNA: TGTGCCAGCAGTTTATCGGGGTGGCCGGACAATGAGCAGTTCTTC.

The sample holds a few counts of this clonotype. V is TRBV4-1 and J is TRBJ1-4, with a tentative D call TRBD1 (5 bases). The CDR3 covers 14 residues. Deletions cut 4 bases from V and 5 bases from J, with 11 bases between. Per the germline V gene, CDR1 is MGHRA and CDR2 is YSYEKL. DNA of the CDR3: TGCGCCAGCAGCCGAGGGGATCTCAATGAAAAACTGTTTTTT. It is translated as CASSRGDLNEKLFF.

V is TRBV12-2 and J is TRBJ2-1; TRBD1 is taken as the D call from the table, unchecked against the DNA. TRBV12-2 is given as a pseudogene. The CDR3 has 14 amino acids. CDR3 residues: CASRLAPERDEQFF. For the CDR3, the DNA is TGTGCAAGTCGCTTAGCCCCGGAGCGAGATGAGCAGTTCTTC.

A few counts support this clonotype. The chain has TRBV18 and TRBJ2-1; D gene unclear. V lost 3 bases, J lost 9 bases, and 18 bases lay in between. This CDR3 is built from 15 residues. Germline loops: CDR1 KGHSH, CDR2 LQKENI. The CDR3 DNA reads TGTGCCAGCTCACCGAATCAATACACGGGTGGTGAGCAGTTCTTC. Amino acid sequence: CASSPNQYTGGEQFF. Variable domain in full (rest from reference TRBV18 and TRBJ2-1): NAGVMQNPRHLVRRRGQEARLRCSPMKGHSHVYWYRQLPEEGLKFMVYLQKENIIDESGMPKERFSAEFPKEGPSILRIQQVVRGDSAAYFCASSPNQYTGGEQFFGPGTRLTVL.

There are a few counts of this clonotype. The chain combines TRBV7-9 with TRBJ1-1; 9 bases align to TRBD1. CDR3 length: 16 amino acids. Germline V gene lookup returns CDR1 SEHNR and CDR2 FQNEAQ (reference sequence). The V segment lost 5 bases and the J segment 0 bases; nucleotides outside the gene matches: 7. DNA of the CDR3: TGTGCCAGCAGCCCTTTGGACAGGGGACTGAACACTGAAGCTTTCTTT. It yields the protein CASSPLDRGLNTEAFF.

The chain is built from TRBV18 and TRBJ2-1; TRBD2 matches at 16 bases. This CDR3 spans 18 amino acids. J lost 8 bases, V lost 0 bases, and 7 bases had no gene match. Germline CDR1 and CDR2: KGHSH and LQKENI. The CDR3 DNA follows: TGTGCCAGCTCACCACCCGGGACTAGCGGGAGGGCCATCCATGAGCAGTTCTTC. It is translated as CASSPPGTSGRAIHEQFF.

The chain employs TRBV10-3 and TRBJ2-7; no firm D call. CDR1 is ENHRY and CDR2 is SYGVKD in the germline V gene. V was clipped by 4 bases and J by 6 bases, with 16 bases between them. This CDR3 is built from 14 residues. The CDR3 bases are TGTGCCATCAGTGCTTCCAGGTCCGGGTTCGAGCAGTACTTC. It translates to CAISASRSGFEQYF.

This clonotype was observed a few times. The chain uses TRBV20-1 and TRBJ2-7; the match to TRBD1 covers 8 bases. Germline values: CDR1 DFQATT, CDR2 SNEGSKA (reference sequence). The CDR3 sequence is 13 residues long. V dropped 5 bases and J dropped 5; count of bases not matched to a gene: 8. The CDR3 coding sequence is TGCAGTGCTGGTCGACAGGGGTACAACGAGCAGTACTTC. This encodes CSAGRQGYNEQYF.

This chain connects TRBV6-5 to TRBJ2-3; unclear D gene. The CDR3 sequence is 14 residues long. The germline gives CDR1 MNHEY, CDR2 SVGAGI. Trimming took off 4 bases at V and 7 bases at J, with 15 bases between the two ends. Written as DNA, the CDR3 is TGTGCCAGCAGTTCCGACTTGTTGCGAAATACGCAGTATTTT. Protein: CASSSDLLRNTQYF.

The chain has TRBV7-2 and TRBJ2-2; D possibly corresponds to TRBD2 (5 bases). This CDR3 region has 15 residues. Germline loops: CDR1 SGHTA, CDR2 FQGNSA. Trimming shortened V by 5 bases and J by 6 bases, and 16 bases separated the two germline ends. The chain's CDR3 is CASSPLQLVPGELFF. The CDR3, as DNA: TGTGCCAGCAGCCCCCTCCAACTAGTTCCCGGGGAGCTGTTTTTT. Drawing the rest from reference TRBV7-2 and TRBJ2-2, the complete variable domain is GAGVSQSPSNKVTEKGKDVELRCDPISGHTALYWYRQSLGQGLEFLIYFQGNSAPDKSGLPSDRFSAERTGGSVSTLTIQRTQQEDSAVYLCASSPLQLVPGELFFGEGSRLTVL.